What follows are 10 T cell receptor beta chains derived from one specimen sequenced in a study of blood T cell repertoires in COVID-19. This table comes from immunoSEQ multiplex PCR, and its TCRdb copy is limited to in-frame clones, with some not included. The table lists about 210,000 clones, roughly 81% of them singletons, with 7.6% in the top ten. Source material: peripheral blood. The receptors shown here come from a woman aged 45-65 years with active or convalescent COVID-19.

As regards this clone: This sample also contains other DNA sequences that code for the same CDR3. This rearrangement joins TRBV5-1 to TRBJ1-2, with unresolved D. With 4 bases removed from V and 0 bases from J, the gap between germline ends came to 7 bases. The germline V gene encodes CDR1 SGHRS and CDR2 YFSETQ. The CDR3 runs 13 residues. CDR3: CASSLGANYGYTF. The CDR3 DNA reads TGCGCCAGCAGCCTCGGAGCTAACTATGGCTACACCTTC.

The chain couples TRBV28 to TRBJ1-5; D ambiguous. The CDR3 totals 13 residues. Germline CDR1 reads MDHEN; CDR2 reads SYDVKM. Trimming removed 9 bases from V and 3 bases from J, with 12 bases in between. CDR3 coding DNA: TGTGCCAGTCGGGCAGGACTCAATCAGCCCCAGCATTTT. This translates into CASRAGLNQPQHF.

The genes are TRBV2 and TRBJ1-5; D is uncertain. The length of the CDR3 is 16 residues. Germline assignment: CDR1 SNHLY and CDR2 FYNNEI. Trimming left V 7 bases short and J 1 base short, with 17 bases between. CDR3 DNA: TGTGCCAGCATTGCCCAACGGGGAGGCAGCAATCAGCCCCAGCATTTT. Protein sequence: CASIAQRGGSNQPQHF.

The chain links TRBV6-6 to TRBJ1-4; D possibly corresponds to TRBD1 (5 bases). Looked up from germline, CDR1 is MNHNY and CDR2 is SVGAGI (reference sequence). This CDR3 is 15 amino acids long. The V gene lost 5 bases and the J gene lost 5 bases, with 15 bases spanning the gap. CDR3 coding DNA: TGTGCCAGCAGTACCTTCAGGGAGGCGAATGAAAAACTGTTTTTT. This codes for CASSTFREANEKLFF.

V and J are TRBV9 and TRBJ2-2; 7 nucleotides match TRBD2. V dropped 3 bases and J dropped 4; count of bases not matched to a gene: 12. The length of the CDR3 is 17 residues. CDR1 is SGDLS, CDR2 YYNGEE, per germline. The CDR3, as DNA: TGTGCCAGCAGCGCACCACAGAACACGGGGGGCACCGGGGAGCTGTTTTTT. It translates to CASSAPQNTGGTGELFF.

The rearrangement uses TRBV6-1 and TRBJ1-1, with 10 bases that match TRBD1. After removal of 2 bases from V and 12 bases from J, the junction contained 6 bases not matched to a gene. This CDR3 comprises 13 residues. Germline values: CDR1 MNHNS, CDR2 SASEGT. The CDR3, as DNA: TGTGCCAGCAGTGAACTGACAGGGGGCGAAACTTTCTTT. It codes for CASSELTGGETFF.

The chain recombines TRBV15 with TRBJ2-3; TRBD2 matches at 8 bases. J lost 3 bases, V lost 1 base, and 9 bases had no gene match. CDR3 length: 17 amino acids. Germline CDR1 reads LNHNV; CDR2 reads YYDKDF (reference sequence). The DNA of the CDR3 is TGTGCCACCAGCAGAGTTACCGCGGGGGGCGGAACAGATACGCAGTATTTT. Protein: CATSRVTAGGGTDTQYF. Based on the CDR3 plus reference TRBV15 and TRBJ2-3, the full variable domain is DAMVIQNPRYQVTQFGKPVTLSCSQTLNHNVMYWYQQKSSQAPKLLFHYYDKDFNNEADTPDNFQSRRPNTSFCFLDIRSPGLGDTAMYLCATSRVTAGGGTDTQYFGPGTRLTVL.

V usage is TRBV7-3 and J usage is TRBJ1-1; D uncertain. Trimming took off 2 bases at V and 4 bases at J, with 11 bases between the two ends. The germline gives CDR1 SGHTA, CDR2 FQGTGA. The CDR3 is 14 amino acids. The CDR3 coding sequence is TGTGCCAGCAGCTTATATGGCAGTATCACTGAAGCTTTCTTT. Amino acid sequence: CASSLYGSITEAFF.

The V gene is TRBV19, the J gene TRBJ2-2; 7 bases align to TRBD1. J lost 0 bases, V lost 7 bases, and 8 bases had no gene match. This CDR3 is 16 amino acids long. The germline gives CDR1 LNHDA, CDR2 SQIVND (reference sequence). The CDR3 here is CASTLRGTANTGELFF. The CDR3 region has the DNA TGTGCCAGTACCCTTAGGGGGACAGCGAACACCGGGGAGCTGTTTTTT.

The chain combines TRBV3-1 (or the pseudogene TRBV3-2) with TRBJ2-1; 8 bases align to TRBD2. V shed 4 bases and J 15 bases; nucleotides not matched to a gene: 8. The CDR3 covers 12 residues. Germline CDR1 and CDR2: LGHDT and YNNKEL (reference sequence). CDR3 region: CASSPTGGPGFF. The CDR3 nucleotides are TGTGCCAGCAGCCCCACGGGGGGGCCTGGGTTCTTC.